This TCR beta chain is from a study of blood T cell repertoires in COVID-19. CDR1 and CDR2 (germline): SGHRS, YFSETQ. The CDR3 loop spans 14 amino acids. The V segment lost 10 bases and the J segment 1 base; nucleotides outside the gene matches: 6. Profiling relied on immunoSEQ multiplex PCR, and the TCRdb table lists in-frame clones only, not all of them. The sample shows 280,000 or so clones, approximately 86% of them seen only once. This clonotype was sampled from a man between 18 and 35 years old with active or convalescent COVID-19. Material: peripheral blood. The chain couples TRBV5-1 to TRBJ2-1; 9 nucleotides agree with TRBD2. The CDR3 DNA follows: TGCGCCTCCTTAGCGGGGGAGTCCTACAATGAGCAGTTCTTC. Its translation: CASLAGESYNEQFF.